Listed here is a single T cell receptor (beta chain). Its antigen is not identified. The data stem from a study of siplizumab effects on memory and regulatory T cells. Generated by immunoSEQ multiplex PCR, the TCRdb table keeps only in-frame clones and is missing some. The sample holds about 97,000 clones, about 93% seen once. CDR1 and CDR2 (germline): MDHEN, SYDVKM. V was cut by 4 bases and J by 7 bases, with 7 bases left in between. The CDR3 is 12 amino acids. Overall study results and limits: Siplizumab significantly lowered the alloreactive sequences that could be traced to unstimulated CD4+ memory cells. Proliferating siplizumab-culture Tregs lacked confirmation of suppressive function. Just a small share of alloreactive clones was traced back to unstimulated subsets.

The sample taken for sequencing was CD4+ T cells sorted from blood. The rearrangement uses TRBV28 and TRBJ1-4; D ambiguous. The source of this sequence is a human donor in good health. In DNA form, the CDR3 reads TGTGCCAGCAGTTCGGATCCTGAAAAACTGTTTTTT. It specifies CASSSDPEKLFF.